The following is a T cell receptor beta chain sequence with its context. The antigen is undetermined. PCR amplification relied on 60 Vbeta primers (plus 13 Jbeta primers). Libraries were prepared by immunoSEQ multiplex PCR; TCRdb keeps only in-frame clonotypes and omits some of them. The sample gives over 150,000 clones, 85% of which show up once; 1% is in the top ten. The data originate from a study of cytomegalovirus exposure and HLA in healthy donors. Germline V gives CDR1 MDHEN, CDR2 SYDVKM. Trimming left V 6 bases short and J 0 bases short, with 15 bases between. The CDR3 is 16 residues long. Findings and limits, study-wide: Per a prior analysis, the majority of TCR beta V segments were productive roughly 90% or roughly 30% of the time. TCR beta V- and J-gene trimming, according to a later analysis, was linked to a missense DCLRE1C variant. According to a later analysis, donors in an Asian-associated ancestry cluster reportedly had fewer N-insertions than the approximately 670-donor mean.

V gene TRBV28 combines with J gene TRBJ2-1, with unresolved D. The sample was PBMCs. The sequence derives from a boy aged 2 to 9 in good health and CMV-seronegative. CDR3 coding DNA: TGTGCCAGCAGCCCAAGGTCGCGGAGCTCCTACAATGAGCAGTTCTTC. It specifies CASSPRSRSSYNEQFF.